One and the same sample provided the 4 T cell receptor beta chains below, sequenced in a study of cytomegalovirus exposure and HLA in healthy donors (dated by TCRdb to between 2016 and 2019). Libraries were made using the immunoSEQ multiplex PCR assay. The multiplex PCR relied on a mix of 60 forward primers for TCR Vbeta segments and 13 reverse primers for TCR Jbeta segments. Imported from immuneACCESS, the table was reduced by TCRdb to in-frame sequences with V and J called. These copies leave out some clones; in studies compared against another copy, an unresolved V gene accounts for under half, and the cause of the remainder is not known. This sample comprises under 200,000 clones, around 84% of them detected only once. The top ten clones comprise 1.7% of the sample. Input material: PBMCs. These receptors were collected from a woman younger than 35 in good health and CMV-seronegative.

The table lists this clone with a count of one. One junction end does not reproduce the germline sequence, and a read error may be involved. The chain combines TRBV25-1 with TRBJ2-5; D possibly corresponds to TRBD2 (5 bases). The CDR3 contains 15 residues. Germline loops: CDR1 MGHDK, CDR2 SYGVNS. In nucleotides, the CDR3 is TGTGCCAGCAGTGAATCCACGTCGGGGTCAGAGACCCGGTACTTC. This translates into CASSESTSGSETRYF. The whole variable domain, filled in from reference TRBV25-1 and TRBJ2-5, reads EADIYQTPRYLVIGTGKKITLECSQTMGHDKMYWYQQDPGMELHLIHYSYGVNSTEKGDLSSESTVSRIRTEHFPLTLESARPSHTSQYLCASSESTSGSETRYFGPGTRLLVL.

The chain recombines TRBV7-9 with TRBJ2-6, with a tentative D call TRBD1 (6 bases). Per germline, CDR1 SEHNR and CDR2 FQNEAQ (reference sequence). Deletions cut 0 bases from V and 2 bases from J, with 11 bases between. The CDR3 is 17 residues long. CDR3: CASSLAEAGAGANVLTF. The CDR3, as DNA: TGTGCCAGCAGCTTAGCGGAGGCAGGGGCTGGGGCCAACGTCCTGACTTTC. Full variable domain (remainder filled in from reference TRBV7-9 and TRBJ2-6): DTGVSQNPRHKITKRGQNVTFRCDPISEHNRLYWYRQTLGQGPEFLTYFQNEAQLEKSRLLSDRFSAERPKGSFSTLEIQRTEQGDSAMYLCASSLAEAGAGANVLTFGAGSRLTVL.

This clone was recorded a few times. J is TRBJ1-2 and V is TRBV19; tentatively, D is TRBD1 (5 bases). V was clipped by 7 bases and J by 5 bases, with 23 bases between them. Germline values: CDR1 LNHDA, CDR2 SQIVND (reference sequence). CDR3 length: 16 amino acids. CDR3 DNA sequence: TGTGCCAGTACGCACGACAGAAACACAATAATATATGGCTACACCTTC. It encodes CASTHDRNTIIYGYTF.

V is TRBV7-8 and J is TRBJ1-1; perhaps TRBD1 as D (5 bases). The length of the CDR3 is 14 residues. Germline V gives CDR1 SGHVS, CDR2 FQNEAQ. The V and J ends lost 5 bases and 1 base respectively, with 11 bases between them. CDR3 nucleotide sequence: TGTGCCAGCAGCGATAGGGGTACGAACACTGAAGCTTTCTTT. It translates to CASSDRGTNTEAFF.